These T cell receptor beta chains were read from a single sample in a study of T-cell memory formation after mild COVID-19. MiXCR was run by TCRdb on the 5' RACE reads, yielding one entry per CDR3 protein. The profile shows 150,000 or so distinct CDR3 sequences, almost 25% of them singletons. The sequencing sample was made of PBMCs or a T cell subset sorted from them (not recorded which). These receptors all come from an adult woman who had mild COVID-19 (a few samples of this study predate the infection). Cell type and time point are not known. Both conserved end residues are part of each CDR3. The D gene is left open where the match is weak. Clone size is given for some rows only: seen once, a few or many times, or a class if the clone is expanded.

d_call j_call clone_size v_call cdr3_aa cdr3_nt
TRBD2 TRBJ2-3 NA TRBV12-3/TRBV12-4 CASSPRLAEGADTQYF TGTGCCAGCAGTCCTCGCCTAGCGGAGGGAGCAGATACGCAGTATTTT
NA TRBJ1-2 few TRBV12-3/TRBV12-4 CASSLAVFGTPENGYTF TGTGCCAGCAGTTTAGCGGTATTTGGGACGCCGGAAAATGGCTACACCTTC
TRBD1 TRBJ1-1 NA TRBV12-3/TRBV12-4 CASSLQGAGGEAFF TGTGCCAGCAGTTTACAGGGGGCGGGAGGTGAAGCTTTCTTT
NA TRBJ2-1 NA TRBV29-1 CSVGRNNEQFF TGCAGCGTTGGTAGAAACAATGAGCAGTTCTTC
NA TRBJ2-3 NA TRBV7-9 CASSSNMIFSWVASDTQYF TGTGCCAGCAGCTCCAATATGATATTCTCATGGGTAGCGTCAGATACGCAGTATTTT
NA TRBJ2-1 NA TRBV12-3/TRBV12-4 CASSPQGGMVWTEQFF TGTGCCAGCAGTCCCCAGGGCGGGATGGTGTGGACTGAGCAGTTCTTC
NA TRBJ2-7 few TRBV27 CASSPMGGAFYEQYF TGTGCCAGCAGTCCGATGGGGGGCGCCTTCTACGAGCAGTACTTC
TRBD2 TRBJ2-1 NA TRBV7-8 CASSFKIAGGNNEQFF TGTGCCAGCAGCTTTAAAATAGCGGGGGGGAACAATGAGCAGTTCTTC
TRBD2 TRBJ2-3 few TRBV11-2 CASSLVLAGVSDTQYF TGTGCCAGCAGCTTAGTACTAGCGGGGGTCTCAGATACGCAGTATTTT
NA TRBJ2-5 few TRBV24-1 CATVGGAQETQYF TGTGCCACTGTAGGGGGGGCTCAAGAGACCCAGTACTTC
NA TRBJ2-2 NA TRBV4-3 CASSQAGVSGGELFF TGCGCCAGCAGCCAAGCTGGGGTTTCTGGCGGGGAGCTGTTTTTT
NA TRBJ1-3 NA TRBV7-6 CASSLGAAATGGNTIYF TGTGCCAGCAGCTTAGGGGCGGCAGCAACTGGAGGAAACACCATATATTTT
NA TRBJ2-3 few TRBV5-6 CASSLNWGRDTQYF TGTGCCAGCAGCTTGAACTGGGGGCGGGATACGCAGTATTTT
NA TRBJ2-7 NA TRBV9 CASSVGRASSYEQYF TGTGCCAGCAGCGTGGGTAGGGCAAGCTCCTACGAGCAGTACTTC
TRBD1 TRBJ2-1 few TRBV9 CASSETGTGGFNEQFF TGTGCCAGCAGCGAAACCGGGACAGGGGGTTTCAATGAGCAGTTCTTC
TRBD1 TRBJ2-7 NA TRBV5-1 CASSFSGQGLEQYF TGCGCCAGCAGCTTTTCTGGACAGGGGCTCGAGCAGTACTTC
NA TRBJ2-3 NA TRBV5-1 CATTLGATGVQDTQYF TGCGCCACCACCCTCGGGGCCACGGGGGTCCAGGATACGCAGTATTTT
NA TRBJ1-2 NA TRBV29-1 CSVGGEVNYGYTF TGCAGCGTTGGTGGGGAAGTCAACTATGGCTACACCTTC